Following are 14 T cell receptor beta chains from one sample sequenced in a study of T cell changes during pregnancy in multiple sclerosis. Repertoires were generated with immunoSEQ multiplex PCR, while TCRdb's copy carries only in-frame clones and drops some. The data show tens of thousands of clones, 80% to 95% seen once. The source was peripheral blood, collected in the second trimester of pregnancy. The source is a female donor in good health, enrolled as a control in a pregnancy study.

CDR3 loop: CASSPGQLEAFF. CDR3 coding DNA: TGTGCCAGCAGCCCGGGACAGCTTGAAGCTTTCTTT. The rearrangement joins TRBV7-2 to TRBJ1-1; 7 bases are shared with TRBD1. Germline CDR1 and CDR2: SGHTA and FQGNSA. The CDR3 consists of 12 residues. After removal of 5 bases from V and 7 bases from J, the junction contained 4 bases not matched to a gene.

In this sample, this clone turned up a few times. The gene calls are TRBV30 and TRBJ1-5; perhaps TRBD1 as D (5 bases). Trimming removed 2 bases from V and 5 bases from J, with 13 bases in between. Germline lookup yields CDR1 GTSNPN and CDR2 SVGIG (reference sequence). This CDR3 is built from 14 residues. The CDR3 here is CAWSFSGNDQPQHF. CDR3 nucleotides: TGTGCCTGGAGTTTCTCAGGGAACGATCAGCCCCAGCATTTT.

The chain carries TRBV7-8 and TRBJ2-1, with D possibly TRBD1 on 5 matching bases. Trimming removed 5 bases from V and 3 bases from J, with 17 bases in between. The CDR3 is 16 residues long. From germline, CDR1 is SGHVS and CDR2 FQNEAQ. The CDR3 here is CASSLYRILHYNEQFF. The CDR3 bases are TGTGCCAGCAGCCTCTACAGGATCCTCCACTACAATGAGCAGTTCTTC.

The rearrangement links TRBV14 to TRBJ1-1; the D gene is possibly TRBD1 (5 bases). Between the trimmed V and J ends, which lost 4 bases and 8 bases, there was a span of 17 bases. This CDR3 is 14 amino acids long. Germline CDR1 SGHDN, CDR2 FVKESK. The CDR3 sequence is CASSRVSGGREAFF. CDR3 nucleotide sequence: TGTGCCAGCAGCCGGGTATCGGGGGGTAGAGAAGCTTTCTTT. Complete variable domain (other parts from reference TRBV14 and TRBJ1-1): EAGVTQFPSHSVIEKGQTVTLRCDPISGHDNLYWYRRVMGKEIKFLLHFVKESKQDESGMPNNRFLAERTGGTYSTLKVQPAELEDSGVYFCASSRVSGGREAFFGQGTRLTVV.

This chain uses TRBV19 with TRBJ1-1; D is ambiguous. The length of the CDR3 is 12 residues. V was trimmed by 7 bases and J by 4 bases, leaving 10 bases between them. Germline lookup yields CDR1 LNHDA and CDR2 SQIVND (reference sequence). For the CDR3, the DNA is TGTGCCAGTAAGCTAACGAGCACTGAAGCTTTCTTT. It translates to CASKLTSTEAFF.

CDR3 sequence: CASSPRQGGTDTQYF. DNA for the CDR3: TGTGCCAGCAGCCCCAGACAGGGTGGCACAGATACGCAGTATTTT. This chain joins TRBV7-2 and TRBJ2-3; 7 bases are a match to TRBD1. Per germline, CDR1 SGHTA and CDR2 FQGNSA. Trimming at V came to 5 bases and at J to 1 base, leaving 6 bases not matched to a gene. The CDR3 runs to 15 residues.

CDR3 sequence reads: CASSRGTESYEQYF. DNA for the CDR3: TGTGCCAGCAGCCGGGGGACAGAGTCCTACGAGCAGTACTTC. This chain connects TRBV5-8 to TRBJ2-7; possible D gene TRBD1, 7 bases. From germline, CDR1 is SGHTS and CDR2 YDEGEE. The CDR3 is 14 residues long. The V gene lost 4 bases and the J gene lost 1 base, with 12 bases spanning the gap.

The CDR3 sequence is CASSNVFGQGEYSPLHF. The DNA of the CDR3 is TGTGCCAGTAGTAACGTTTTCGGTCAGGGGGAGTATTCACCCCTCCACTTT. The genes are TRBV19 and TRBJ1-6; 7 nucleotides line up with TRBD1. CDR3 length: 17 amino acids. The V segment lost 4 bases and the J segment 8 bases; nucleotides outside the gene matches: 14. CDR1 and CDR2 (germline): LNHDA, SQIVND (reference sequence). The whole variable domain, filled in from reference TRBV19 and TRBJ1-6, reads DGGITQSPKYLFRKEGQNVTLSCEQNLNHDAMYWYRQDPGQGLRLIYYSQIVNDFQKGDIAEGYSVSREKKESFPLTVTSAQKNPTAFYLCASSNVFGQGEYSPLHFGNGTRLTVT.

V gene TRBV7-3 combines with J gene TRBJ2-1; TRBD2 matches at 9 bases. The CDR3 length is 16 residues. CDR1 is SGHTA, CDR2 FQGTGA, per germline. V lost 4 bases, J lost 0 bases, and 4 bases stayed unmatched. The CDR3 DNA reads TGTGCCAGCAGCTCAGAGCGGGGGGTCTCCTACAATGAGCAGTTCTTC. It yields the protein CASSSERGVSYNEQFF.

This clone has more than one count but fewer than ten. The rearrangement links TRBV7-2 to TRBJ1-3; D gene unclear. The CDR3 is 15 residues long. Trimming took off 4 bases at V and 0 bases at J, with 10 bases between the two ends. Germline CDR1 and CDR2: SGHTA and FQGNSA. The CDR3 DNA follows: TGTGCCAGCAGCTCCCAACTAGGCTCTGGAAACACCATATATTTT. The encoded protein is CASSSQLGSGNTIYF.

This clone appeared a single time. The chain uses TRBV25-1 and TRBJ1-6; 10 bases are a match to TRBD1. The germline gives CDR1 MGHDK, CDR2 SYGVNS. The CDR3 is made up of 15 amino acids. V trimming: 2 bases; J trimming: 10 bases; junction bases outside the gene matches: 5. The CDR3 nucleotides are TGTGCCAGCAGTGAAGTGGGACAGGGGTACTCACCCCTCCACTTT. Protein: CASSEVGQGYSPLHF.

The J gene is TRBJ1-1, the V gene TRBV19; D gene ambiguous. Per germline, CDR1 LNHDA and CDR2 SQIVND (reference sequence). V gave up 8 bases and J gave up 1 base, with 11 bases separating them. The CDR3 sequence is 13 residues long. In DNA, the CDR3 is TGTGCCAGTCGATCGACTTCGAACACTGAAGCTTTCTTT. It is translated as CASRSTSNTEAFF. The full variable domain, completed using reference TRBV19 and TRBJ1-1, is DGGITQSPKYLFRKEGQNVTLSCEQNLNHDAMYWYRQDPGQGLRLIYYSQIVNDFQKGDIAEGYSVSREKKESFPLTVTSAQKNPTAFYLCASRSTSNTEAFFGQGTRLTVV.

The rearrangement joins TRBV7-8 to TRBJ1-6; tentatively, D is TRBD1 (5 bases). The CDR3 runs 16 residues. V lost 5 bases and J 10 bases, leaving 21 bases between the germline ends. Germline CDR1 reads SGHVS; CDR2 reads FQNEAQ. CDR3 region: CASSRLEGNFGSPLHF. DNA for the CDR3: TGTGCCAGCAGCCGACTAGAGGGGAACTTCGGCTCACCCCTCCACTTT.

This chain connects TRBV6-5 to TRBJ1-1; no clear D gene. This CDR3 comprises 10 residues. The V end was cut by 5 bases, the J end by 11 bases, with 9 bases between. CDR1 and CDR2 from the germline V gene are MNHEY and SVGAGI. For the CDR3, the DNA is TGTGCCAGCAGTGAAGCGGTGGCTTTCTTT. Residues: CASSEAVAFF.